The 19 T cell receptor beta chains below come from one sample, sequenced in a study of PD-1 blockade in mismatch repair-deficient tumors. Clones were read by immunoSEQ multiplex PCR, and TCRdb kept only the in-frame ones, dropping some. The table includes around 100,000 clones, around 80% detected once. The source was peripheral blood, collected roughly 60 weeks after starting pembrolizumab. Receptors originate from an adult with mismatch repair-deficient cancer.

This clone appeared a single time. The CDR3 is CASSLDTTNTGELFF. For the CDR3, the DNA is TGTGCCAGCAGCTTGGATACCACGAACACCGGGGAGCTGTTTTTT. This chain uses TRBV5-4 with TRBJ2-2; no clear D. Germline CDR1 and CDR2: SGHNT and YYREEE (reference sequence). The CDR3 is 15 residues long. V lost 0 bases and J 0 bases, leaving 6 bases between the germline ends.

Comment on this clone: The same CDR3 is also encoded by other DNA sequences in this sample. V and J are TRBV10-2 and TRBJ2-1; 11 bases fit TRBD2. V shed 0 bases and J 7 bases; nucleotides not matched to a gene: 2. Germline V gene data show CDR1 as WSHSY and CDR2 as SAAADI. The CDR3 is 15 residues long. The CDR3 loop reads CASSESLAGGNEQFF. The CDR3 DNA is TGCGCCAGCAGTGAGTCCCTAGCGGGAGGAAATGAGCAGTTCTTC.

V gene TRBV14 combines with J gene TRBJ2-5; the match to TRBD2 covers 11 bases. Trimming removed 2 bases from V and 2 bases from J; junction bases left unmatched: 4. The germline gives CDR1 SGHDN, CDR2 FVKESK. This CDR3 spans 16 amino acids. The CDR3 spells CASSQPRTSGQETQYF. CDR3 in DNA: TGTGCCAGCAGCCAACCCAGGACTAGCGGGCAAGAGACCCAGTACTTC.

The gene calls are TRBV13 and TRBJ2-7; 7 nucleotides align to TRBD1. The germline V gene has CDR1 PRHDT and CDR2 FYEKMQ (reference sequence). CDR3 length: 14 residues. V lost 6 bases, J lost 2 bases, and 7 bases stayed unmatched. CDR3 protein: CASSSDRPPYEQYF. CDR3 nucleotides: TGTGCCAGCAGTTCGGACAGGCCACCCTACGAGCAGTACTTC.

Turning to this clone: A junction end diverges from the germline sequence, so it may reflect a read error. This chain uses TRBV7-7 with TRBJ1-2; tentative D call: TRBD1 (5 bases). The CDR3 consists of 16 residues. Germline assignment: CDR1 SSHAT and CDR2 FNYEAQ (reference sequence). CDR3 nucleotide sequence: TGTGCTAGCAGCCCTAATTCCGTTCAGGGTTACTATGGCTACACCTTC. This encodes CASSPNSVQGYYGYTF.

The chain is built from TRBV7-3 and TRBJ1-1, with a tentative D call TRBD1 (6 bases). Germline V lookup: CDR1 SGHTA, CDR2 FQGTGA. V dropped 1 base and J dropped 4 bases, with 16 bases sitting between them. CDR3 length: 16 residues. In nucleotides, the CDR3 is TGTGCCAGCAGCTTAAACGGGGGGAGCAGGGGCACTGAAGCTTTCTTT. Protein sequence: CASSLNGGSRGTEAFF.

V is TRBV27 and J is TRBJ2-1, with 8 bases lining up with TRBD2. The CDR3 extends over 18 amino acids. The V segment lost 2 bases and the J segment 3 bases; nucleotides outside the gene matches: 12. CDR1 and CDR2 (germline): MNHEY, SMNVEV (reference sequence). The CDR3 DNA sequence: TGTGCCAGCAGTTTAAGGCTCGCGAGCGGGAGTTTCTACAATGAGCAGTTCTTC. Its protein is CASSLRLASGSFYNEQFF.

The V gene is TRBV7-6, the J gene TRBJ2-1; either TRBD1 or TRBD2 may fit D (5 bases each). V lost 5 bases, J lost 6 bases, and 17 bases lay in between. The V gene's germline CDR1 is SGHVS and CDR2 FNYEAQ. This CDR3 has 15 residues. CDR3 nucleotides: TGTGCCAGCAGCCAGACAGTGAGGGCGCCCAATGAGCAGTTCTTC. This encodes CASSQTVRAPNEQFF.

V gene TRBV19 combines with J gene TRBJ2-5; no clear D. Germline V gene lookup returns CDR1 LNHDA and CDR2 SQIVND (reference sequence). The CDR3 loop spans 15 amino acids. The V gene lost 3 bases and the J gene lost 1 base, with 12 bases spanning the gap. The CDR3 region has the DNA TGTGCCAGTAGTATGTGGGTGGGCCTCCAAGAGACCCAGTACTTC. Protein product: CASSMWVGLQETQYF.

This sequence joins TRBV30 and TRBJ2-1, with D perhaps given as TRBD1 or TRBD2 (7 bases each). Trimming took 3 bases from V and 4 from J, leaving 13 bases between them. From germline, CDR1 is GTSNPN and CDR2 SVGIG (reference sequence). The CDR3 covers 14 residues. The CDR3: CAWRGGGTYNEQFF. The CDR3 DNA is TGTGCCTGGAGGGGAGGGGGCACATACAATGAGCAGTTCTTC.

The chain joins TRBV6-5 to TRBJ1-4; tentatively, D is TRBD1 (6 bases). V was clipped by 4 bases and J by 6 bases, with 12 bases between them. CDR1 MNHEY and CDR2 SVGAGI come from the germline V gene. The CDR3 spans 14 residues. As DNA, the CDR3 is TGTGCCAGCAGTTCTACAGGGTATGATGAAAAACTGTTTTTT. Amino acid sequence: CASSSTGYDEKLFF.

V is TRBV28 and J is TRBJ2-7; D may be TRBD1 or TRBD2 (5 bases each). V dropped 4 bases and J dropped 12 bases, with 16 bases sitting between them. CDR1 is MDHEN, CDR2 SYDVKM, per germline. The CDR3 is 12 amino acids. CDR3 coding DNA: TGTGCCAGCAGTTCGGGACCCGGCGTGCCGTACTTC. This sequence encodes CASSSGPGVPYF.

The chain recombines TRBV30 with TRBJ2-5, with unresolved D. Looked up from germline, CDR1 is GTSNPN and CDR2 is SVGIG (reference sequence). V gave up 1 base and J gave up 3 bases, with 15 bases separating them. The CDR3 has 15 residues. This CDR3 reads CAWSDDVVTEETQYF. CDR3 in DNA: TGTGCCTGGAGTGACGACGTGGTAACTGAAGAGACCCAGTACTTC. Complete variable domain (other parts from reference TRBV30 and TRBJ2-5): SQTIHQWPATLVQPVGSPLSLECTVEGTSNPNLYWYRQAAGRGLQLLFYSVGIGQISSEVPQNLSASRPQDRQFILSSKKLLLSDSGFYLCAWSDDVVTEETQYFGPGTRLLVL.

The V gene is TRBV27, the J gene TRBJ1-1; possibly TRBD1 for D (5 bases). The germline V gene encodes CDR1 MNHEY and CDR2 SMNVEV (reference sequence). The CDR3 has 12 residues. The V end was cut by 5 bases, the J end by 5 bases, with 9 bases between. CDR3 coding DNA: TGTGCCAGCAGTACCCAGGGAACTGAAGCTTTCTTT. Its translation is CASSTQGTEAFF.

This chain joins TRBV6-5 and TRBJ1-1, with D possibly matching TRBD1 (5 bases). Germline V CDR1 and CDR2: MNHEY, SVGAGI. CDR3 length: 14 amino acids. V was pared by 5 bases and J by 1 base, with 11 bases between. In DNA form, the CDR3 reads TGTGCCAGCAGTCCAGGGTTTAGGAACACTGAAGCTTTCTTT. Translation: CASSPGFRNTEAFF.

This clone was seen a few times. This chain joins TRBV7-2 and TRBJ2-4, with no clear D. The CDR3 spans 14 residues. Trimming removed 4 bases from V and 4 bases from J, with 11 bases in between. Germline assignment: CDR1 SGHTA and CDR2 FQGNSA. The chain's CDR3 is CASSSMGTKNIQYF. CDR3 in DNA: TGTGCCAGCAGCTCCATGGGAACAAAAAACATTCAGTACTTC.

In its sample, this clone ranks as large. The chain combines TRBV7-9 with TRBJ2-7; the D call may be TRBD1 or TRBD2 (5 bases each). This CDR3 comprises 14 residues. Per the germline V gene, CDR1 is SEHNR and CDR2 is FQNEAQ (reference sequence). Deletions cut 1 base from V and 6 bases from J, with 13 bases between. This CDR3 reads CASSLVSGAGEQYF. The CDR3 bases are TGTGCCAGCAGCTTAGTTTCTGGGGCGGGCGAGCAGTACTTC.

This sequence joins TRBV6-5 and TRBJ1-1; D unclear. V lost 0 bases to trimming and J lost 0 bases, with 5 bases between them. CDR1 is MNHEY, CDR2 SVGAGI, per germline. The CDR3 contains 14 residues. As DNA, the CDR3 is TGTGCCAGCAGTTACTCGGGGTTGAACACTGAAGCTTTCTTT. Translation gives CASSYSGLNTEAFF.

This clone was counted once. The chain joins TRBV6-6 to TRBJ2-7, with TRBD2 matching 9 bases. The CDR3 extends over 15 amino acids. The germline V gene encodes CDR1 MNHNY and CDR2 SVGAGI (reference sequence). V lost 0 bases, J lost 5 bases, and 5 bases stayed unmatched. For the CDR3, the DNA is TGTGCCAGCAGTTACTCTAGCGGGAGCCTAAACGAGCAGTACTTC. Translating gives CASSYSSGSLNEQYF.